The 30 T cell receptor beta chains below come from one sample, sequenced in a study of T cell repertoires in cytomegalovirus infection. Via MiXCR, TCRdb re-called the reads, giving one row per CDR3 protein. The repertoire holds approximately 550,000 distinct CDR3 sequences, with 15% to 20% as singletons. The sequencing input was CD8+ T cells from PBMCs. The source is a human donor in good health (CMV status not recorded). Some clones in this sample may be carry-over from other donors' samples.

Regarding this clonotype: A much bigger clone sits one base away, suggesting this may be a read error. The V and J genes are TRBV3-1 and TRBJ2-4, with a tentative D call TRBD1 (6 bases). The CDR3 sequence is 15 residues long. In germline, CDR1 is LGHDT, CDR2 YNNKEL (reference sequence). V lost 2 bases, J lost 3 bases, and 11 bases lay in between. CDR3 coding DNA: TGTGCCAGCAGCCAACTACAGGGCGGCAAAAACATTCAGTACTTC. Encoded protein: CASSQLQGGKNIQYF.

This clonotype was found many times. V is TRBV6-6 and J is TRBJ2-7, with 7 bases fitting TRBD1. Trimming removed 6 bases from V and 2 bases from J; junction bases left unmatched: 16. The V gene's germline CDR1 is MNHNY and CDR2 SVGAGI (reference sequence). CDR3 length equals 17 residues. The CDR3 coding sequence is TGTGCCAGCAGCCCTAGAACCTACAGGGGATTTACCTACGAGCAGTACTTC. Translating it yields CASSPRTYRGFTYEQYF.

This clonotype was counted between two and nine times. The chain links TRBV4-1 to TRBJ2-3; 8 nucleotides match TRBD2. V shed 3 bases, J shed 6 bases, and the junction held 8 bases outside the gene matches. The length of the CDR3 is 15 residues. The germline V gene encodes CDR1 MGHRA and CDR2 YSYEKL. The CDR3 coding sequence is TGCGCCAGCAGCCATGGCGGGACTAGAAGCGATACGCAGTATTTT. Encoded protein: CASSHGGTRSDTQYF.

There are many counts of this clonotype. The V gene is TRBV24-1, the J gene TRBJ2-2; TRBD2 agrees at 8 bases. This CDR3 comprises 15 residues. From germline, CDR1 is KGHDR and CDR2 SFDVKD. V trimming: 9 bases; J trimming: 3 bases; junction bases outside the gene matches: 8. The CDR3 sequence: CATGARAGDTGELFF. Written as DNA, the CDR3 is TGTGCCACCGGAGCACGAGCGGGAGACACCGGGGAGCTGTTTTTT.

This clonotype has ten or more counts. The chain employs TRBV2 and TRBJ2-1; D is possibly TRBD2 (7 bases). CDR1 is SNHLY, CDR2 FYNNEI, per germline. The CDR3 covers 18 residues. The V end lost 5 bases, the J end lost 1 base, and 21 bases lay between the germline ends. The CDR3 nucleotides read TGTGCCAGCAGTTTCTTGAGGGGGGGGACACCTTCCTACAATGAGCAGTTCTTC. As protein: CASSFLRGGTPSYNEQFF. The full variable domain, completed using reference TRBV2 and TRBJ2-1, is EPEVTQTPSHQVTQMGQEVILRCVPISNHLYFYWYRQILGQKVEFLVSFYNNEISEKSEIFDDQFSVERPDGSNFTLKIRSTKLEDSAMYFCASSFLRGGTPSYNEQFFGPGTRLTVL.

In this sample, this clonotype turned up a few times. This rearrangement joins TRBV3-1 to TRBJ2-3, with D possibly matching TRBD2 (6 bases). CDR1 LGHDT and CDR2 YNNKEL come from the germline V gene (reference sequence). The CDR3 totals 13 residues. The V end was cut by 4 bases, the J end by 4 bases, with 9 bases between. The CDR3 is CASSRGTSDTQYF. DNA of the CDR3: TGTGCCAGCAGCCGAGGGACTTCAGATACGCAGTATTTT.

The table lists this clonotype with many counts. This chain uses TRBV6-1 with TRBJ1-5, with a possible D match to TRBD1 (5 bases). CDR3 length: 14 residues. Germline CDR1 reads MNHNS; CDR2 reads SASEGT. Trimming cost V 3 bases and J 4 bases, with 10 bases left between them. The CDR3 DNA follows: TGTGCCAGCAGTGACCCAGGGTGGAATCAGCCCCAGCATTTT. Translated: CASSDPGWNQPQHF.

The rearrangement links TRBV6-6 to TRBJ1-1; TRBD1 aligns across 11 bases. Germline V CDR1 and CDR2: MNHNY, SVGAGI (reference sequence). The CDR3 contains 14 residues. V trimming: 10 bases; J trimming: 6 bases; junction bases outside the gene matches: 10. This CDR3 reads CATRGQGARPEAFF. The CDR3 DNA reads TGTGCCACTCGAGGACAGGGGGCGAGACCTGAAGCTTTCTTT.

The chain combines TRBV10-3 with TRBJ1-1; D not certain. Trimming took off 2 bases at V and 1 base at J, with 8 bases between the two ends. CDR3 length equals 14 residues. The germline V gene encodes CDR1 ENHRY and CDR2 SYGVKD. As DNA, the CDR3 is TGTGCCATCAGTGAGACAGCGGCGAACACTGAAGCTTTCTTT. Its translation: CAISETAANTEAFF.

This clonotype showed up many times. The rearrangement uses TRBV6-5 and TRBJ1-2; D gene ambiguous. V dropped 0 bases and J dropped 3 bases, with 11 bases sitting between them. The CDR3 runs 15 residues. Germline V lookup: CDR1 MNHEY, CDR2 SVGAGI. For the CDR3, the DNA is TGTGCCAGCAGTTACTCACAAAATTTCGACTATGGCTACACCTTC. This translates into CASSYSQNFDYGYTF.

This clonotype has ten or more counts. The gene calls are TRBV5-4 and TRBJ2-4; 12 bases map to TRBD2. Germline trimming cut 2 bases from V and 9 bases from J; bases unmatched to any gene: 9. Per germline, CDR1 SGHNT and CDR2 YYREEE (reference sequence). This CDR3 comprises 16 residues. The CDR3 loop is CASSFLLAGGPTIQYF. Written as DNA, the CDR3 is TGTGCCAGCAGCTTCCTGCTAGCGGGAGGGCCGACCATTCAGTACTTC. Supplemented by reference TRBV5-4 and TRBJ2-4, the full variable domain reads ETGVTQSPTHLIKTRGQQVTLRCSSQSGHNTVSWYQQALGQGPQFIFQYYREEENGRGNFPPRFSGLQFPNYSSELNVNALELDDSALYLCASSFLLAGGPTIQYFGAGTRLSVL.

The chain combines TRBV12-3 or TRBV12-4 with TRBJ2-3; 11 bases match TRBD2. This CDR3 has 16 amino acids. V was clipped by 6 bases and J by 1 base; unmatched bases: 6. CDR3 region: CASSLTSGVGTDTQYF. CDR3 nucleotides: TGTGCCAGCAGCCTGACTAGCGGGGTGGGCACAGATACGCAGTATTTT.

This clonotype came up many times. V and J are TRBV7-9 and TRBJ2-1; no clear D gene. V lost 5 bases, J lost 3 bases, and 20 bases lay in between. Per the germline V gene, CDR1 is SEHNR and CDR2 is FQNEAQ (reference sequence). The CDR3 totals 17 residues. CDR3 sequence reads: CASSPPGSADRYNEQFF. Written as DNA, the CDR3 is TGTGCCAGCAGCCCCCCAGGTTCGGCGGATCGCTACAATGAGCAGTTCTTC.

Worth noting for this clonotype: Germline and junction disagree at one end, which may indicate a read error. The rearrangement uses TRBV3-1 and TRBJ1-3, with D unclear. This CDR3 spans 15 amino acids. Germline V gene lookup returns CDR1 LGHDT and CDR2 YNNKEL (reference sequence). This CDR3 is CARSLGRLSGNTIYF. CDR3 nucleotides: TGTGCCAGAAGCCTTGGGAGGCTCTCTGGAAACACCATATATTTT.

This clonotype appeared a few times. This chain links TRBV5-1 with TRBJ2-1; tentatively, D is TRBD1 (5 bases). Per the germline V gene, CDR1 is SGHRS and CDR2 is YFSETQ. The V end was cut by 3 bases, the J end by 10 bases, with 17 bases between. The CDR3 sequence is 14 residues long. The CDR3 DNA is TGCGCCAGCAGCTCCGCTCAGGGAATTGAGGAGCAGTTCTTC. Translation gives CASSSAQGIEEQFF.

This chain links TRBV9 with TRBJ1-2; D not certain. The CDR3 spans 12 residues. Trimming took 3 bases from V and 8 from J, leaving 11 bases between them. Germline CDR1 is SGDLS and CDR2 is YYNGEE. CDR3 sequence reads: CASSDRNSGYTF. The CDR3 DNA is TGTGCCAGCAGCGACCGAAACTCCGGCTACACCTTC.

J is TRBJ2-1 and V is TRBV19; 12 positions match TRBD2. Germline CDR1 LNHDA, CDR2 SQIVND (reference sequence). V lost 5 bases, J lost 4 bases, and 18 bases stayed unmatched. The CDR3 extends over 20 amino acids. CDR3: CASSPLTSGRVDRSYNEQFF. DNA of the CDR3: TGTGCCAGTAGTCCTCTGACTAGCGGGAGAGTCGATCGGTCTTACAATGAGCAGTTCTTC.

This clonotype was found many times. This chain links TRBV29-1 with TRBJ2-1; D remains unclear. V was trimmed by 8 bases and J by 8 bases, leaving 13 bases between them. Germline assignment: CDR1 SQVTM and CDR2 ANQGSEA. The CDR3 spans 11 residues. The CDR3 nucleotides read TGCAGCTGTTGGGCGGACGATGAGCAGTTCTTC. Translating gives CSCWADDEQFF.

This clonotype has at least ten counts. The CDR3 DNA reads TGTGCCAGCAGTGAAGAGGACGGGAGTGAGTCAGATACGCAGTATTTT. This encodes CASSEEDGSESDTQYF. The chain links TRBV6-1 to TRBJ2-3; TRBD2 might be the D (6 bases). CDR1 is MNHNS and CDR2 is SASEGT in the germline V gene. The CDR3 runs to 16 residues. V lost 1 base and J 4 bases, leaving 15 bases between the germline ends.

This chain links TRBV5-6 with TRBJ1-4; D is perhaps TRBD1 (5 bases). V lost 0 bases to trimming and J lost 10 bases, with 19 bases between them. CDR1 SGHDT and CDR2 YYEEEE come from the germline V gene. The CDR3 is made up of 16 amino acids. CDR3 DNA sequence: TGTGCCAGCAGCTTGGACCAGGGTAAATTTAGTGGAAAACTGTTTTTT. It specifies CASSLDQGKFSGKLFF.

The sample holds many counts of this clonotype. CDR3 region: CASTPTGGAYEAFF. Here the CDR3 DNA reads TGTGCCAGCACGCCGACAGGGGGTGCCTATGAAGCTTTCTTT. The rearrangement links TRBV7-2 to TRBJ1-1; 9 bases map to TRBD1. This CDR3 comprises 14 residues. V trimming: 7 bases; J trimming: 7 bases; junction bases outside the gene matches: 10. The germline V gene encodes CDR1 SGHTA and CDR2 FQGNSA.

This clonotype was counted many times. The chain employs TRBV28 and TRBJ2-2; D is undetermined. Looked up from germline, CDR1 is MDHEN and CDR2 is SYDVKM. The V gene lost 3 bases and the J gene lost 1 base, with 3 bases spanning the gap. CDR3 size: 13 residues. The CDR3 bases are TGTGCCAGCAGTTTTGTGAACACCGGGGAGCTGTTTTTT. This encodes CASSFVNTGELFF.

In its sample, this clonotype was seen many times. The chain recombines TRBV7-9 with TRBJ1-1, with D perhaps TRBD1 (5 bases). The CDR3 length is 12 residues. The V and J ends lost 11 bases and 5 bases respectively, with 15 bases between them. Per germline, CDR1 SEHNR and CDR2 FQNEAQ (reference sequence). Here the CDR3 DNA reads TGTGCCGGGGGGGGGTCGAGGACTGAAGCTTTCTTT. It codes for CAGGGSRTEAFF.

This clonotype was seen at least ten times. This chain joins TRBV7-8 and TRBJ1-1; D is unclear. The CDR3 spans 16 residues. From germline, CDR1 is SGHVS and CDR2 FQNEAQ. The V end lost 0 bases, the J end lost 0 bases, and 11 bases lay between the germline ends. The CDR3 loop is CASSLALIGMNTEAFF. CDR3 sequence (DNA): TGTGCCAGCAGCTTAGCTTTGATTGGCATGAACACTGAAGCTTTCTTT. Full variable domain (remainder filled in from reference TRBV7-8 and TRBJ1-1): GAGVSQSPRYKVAKRGQDVALRCDPISGHVSLFWYQQALGQGPEFLTYFQNEAQLDKSGLPSDRFFAERPEGSVSTLKIQRTQQEDSAVYLCASSLALIGMNTEAFFGQGTRLTVV.

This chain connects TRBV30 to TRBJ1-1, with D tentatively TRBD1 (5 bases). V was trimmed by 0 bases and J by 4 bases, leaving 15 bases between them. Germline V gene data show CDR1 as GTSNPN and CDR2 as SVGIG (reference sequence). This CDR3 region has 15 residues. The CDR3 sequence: CAWSVRGRAFTEAFF. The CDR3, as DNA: TGTGCCTGGAGTGTAAGGGGCAGAGCGTTCACTGAAGCTTTCTTT.

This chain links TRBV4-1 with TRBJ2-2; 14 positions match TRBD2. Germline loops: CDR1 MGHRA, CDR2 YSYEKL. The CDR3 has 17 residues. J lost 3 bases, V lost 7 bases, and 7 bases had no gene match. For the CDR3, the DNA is TGCGCCAGCACTCCGGTGGGACTAGCGGGAGACACCGGGGAGCTGTTTTTT. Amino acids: CASTPVGLAGDTGELFF.

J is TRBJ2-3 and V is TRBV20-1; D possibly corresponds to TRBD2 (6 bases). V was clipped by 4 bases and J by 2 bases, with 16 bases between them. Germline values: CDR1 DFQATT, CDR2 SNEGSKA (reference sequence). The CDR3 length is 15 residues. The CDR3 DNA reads TGCAGTGCTACCCTAGACGGCGGGAACACAGATACGCAGTATTTT. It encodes CSATLDGGNTDTQYF.

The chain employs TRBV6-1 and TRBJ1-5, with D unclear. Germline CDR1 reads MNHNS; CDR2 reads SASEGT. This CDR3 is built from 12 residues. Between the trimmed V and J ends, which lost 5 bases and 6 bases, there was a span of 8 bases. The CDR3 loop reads CASSRPFQPQHF. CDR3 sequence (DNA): TGTGCCAGCAGTCGACCCTTTCAGCCCCAGCATTTT.

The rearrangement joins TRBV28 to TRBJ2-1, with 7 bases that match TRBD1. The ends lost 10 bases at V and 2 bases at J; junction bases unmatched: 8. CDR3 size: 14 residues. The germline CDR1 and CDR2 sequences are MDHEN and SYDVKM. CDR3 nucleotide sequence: TGTGCCACCGGGGACAGTTTCCCCTACAATGAGCAGTTCTTC. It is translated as CATGDSFPYNEQFF.

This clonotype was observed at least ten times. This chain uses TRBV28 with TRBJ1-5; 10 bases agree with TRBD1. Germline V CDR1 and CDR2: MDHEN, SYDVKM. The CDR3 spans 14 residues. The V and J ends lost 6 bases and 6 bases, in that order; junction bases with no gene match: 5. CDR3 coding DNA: TGTGCCAGCAGATCCGGGACAGGGGTTCAGCCCCAGCATTTT. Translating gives CASRSGTGVQPQHF.